This TCR beta chain was found in a study of tumor-infiltrating lymphocytes in primary liver carcinoma. With respect to this clonotype: One junction end does not reproduce the germline sequence, and a read error may be involved.

Alongside blood RNA obtained from unsorted whole blood, germline DNA was also extracted. The CDR3 runs to 14 residues. Germline V gives CDR1 SGHKS, CDR2 YYEKEE (reference sequence). Reverse transcription of about 500 ng total RNA with a constant-region primer produced TCR beta cDNA. Modified slightly, ARM-PCR produced TCR beta libraries over three nested multiplex PCR rounds. Both of the initial two PCR rounds ran for approximately 11 cycles and employed TRBV1-TRBV30 forward primers alongside a C-beta reverse primer. TCRdb re-called the multiplex PCR reads with MiXCR, one entry per CDR3 protein. This sample has 330,000 or so distinct CDR3 sequences, with around 60% found just once.

This TCR was recovered from a man aged 40-55 years with primary liver carcinoma and hepatitis B virus infection. The rearrangement joins TRBV5-5 to TRBJ1-1, with no clear D. Input material: peripheral blood. CDR3 residues: CASCLSIMNTEAFF. The CDR3 DNA reads TGTGCCAGCTGCTTGAGCATCATGAACACTGAAGCCTTCTTT. The full variable domain, completed using reference TRBV5-5 and TRBJ1-1, is DAGVTQSPTHLIKTRGQQVTLRCSPISGHKSVSWYQQVLGQGPQFIFQYYEKEERGRGNFPDRFSARQFPNYSSELNVNALLLGDSALYLCASCLSIMNTEAFFGQGTRLTVV.